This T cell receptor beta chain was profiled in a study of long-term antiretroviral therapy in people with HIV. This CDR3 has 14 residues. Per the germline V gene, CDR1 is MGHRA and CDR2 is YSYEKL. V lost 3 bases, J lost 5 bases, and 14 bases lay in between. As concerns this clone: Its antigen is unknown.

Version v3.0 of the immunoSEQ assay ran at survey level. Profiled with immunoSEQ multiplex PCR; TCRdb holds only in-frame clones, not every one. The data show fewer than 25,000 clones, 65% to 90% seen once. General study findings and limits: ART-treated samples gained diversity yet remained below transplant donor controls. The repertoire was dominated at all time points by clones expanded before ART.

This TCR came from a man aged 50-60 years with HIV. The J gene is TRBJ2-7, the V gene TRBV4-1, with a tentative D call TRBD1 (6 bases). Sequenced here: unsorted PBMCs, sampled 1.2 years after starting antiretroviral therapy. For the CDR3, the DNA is TGCGCCAGCAGCCAGGGACACGGTACGGACGAGCAGTACTTC. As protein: CASSQGHGTDEQYF.